The rows below give T cell receptor beta chains drawn from one sample of a study of blood T cell repertoires in COVID-19. Using immunoSEQ multiplex PCR, the repertoire was profiled, and TCRdb retains in-frame clones only, with some absent. The sample comprises over 150,000 clones, 88% of which are singletons, and 15% to 20% rests with the top ten. Specimen: peripheral blood. These receptors were obtained from a man between 45 and 60 years old with COVID-19, enrolled during active disease. Each CDR3 is given with its conserved first and last residue. The order of the fields is CDR3 DNA, CDR3 protein, D gene, clone size, J gene, V gene, CDR3 length. The D gene is left open where the match is weak. Clone size, where shown, is once, few, many, or a class for clones that have expanded.

CDR3nt: TGTGCCAGCAGTCCGGAGTTGGATACGCAGTATTTT
CDR3aa: CASSPELDTQYF
d_gene: NA
abundance: NA
j_gene: TRBJ2-3
v_gene: TRBV7-9
len: 12

CDR3nt: TGTGCAAGTCACCCCGTACTGAGCAATGAGCAGTTCTTC
CDR3aa: CASHPVLSNEQFF
d_gene: NA
abundance: NA
j_gene: TRBJ2-1
v_gene: TRBV12-2
len: 13

CDR3nt: TGCGCCAGCAGCCCAGACTTGAACACCGGGGAGCTGTTTTTT
CDR3aa: CASSPDLNTGELFF
d_gene: NA
abundance: NA
j_gene: TRBJ2-2
v_gene: TRBV5-1
len: 14

CDR3nt: TGCGCCAGCAGCACGACTAGCGAGAGCTACGAGCAGTACTTC
CDR3aa: CASSTTSESYEQYF
d_gene: TRBD2
abundance: NA
j_gene: TRBJ2-7
v_gene: TRBV5-1
len: 14

CDR3nt: TGTGCCAGCAGTTTTGGGGGGAGGACCCACGAGCAGTACTTC
CDR3aa: CASSFGGRTHEQYF
d_gene: NA
abundance: once
j_gene: TRBJ2-7
v_gene: TRBV27
len: 14

CDR3nt: TGTGCCAGCAGCCAAGGGGAGCTAGCGGGGGATTACGAGCAGTACTTC
CDR3aa: CASSQGELAGDYEQYF
d_gene: TRBD2
abundance: NA
j_gene: TRBJ2-7
v_gene: TRBV4-2
len: 16

CDR3nt: TGTGCCAGCAGCCCAACGGACTATCGGCAGTTCTTC
CDR3aa: CASSPTDYRQFF
d_gene: NA
abundance: NA
j_gene: TRBJ2-1
v_gene: TRBV7-2
len: 12

CDR3nt: TGTGCCAGCACCCTCAACAGGGAATCCGGGGAGCTGTTTTTT
CDR3aa: CASTLNRESGELFF
d_gene: NA
abundance: NA
j_gene: TRBJ2-2
v_gene: TRBV7-9
len: 14

CDR3nt: TGTGCCACCAGCAGGACAGGGGGGGATGAAAAACTGTTTTTT
CDR3aa: CATSRTGGDEKLFF
d_gene: TRBD1
abundance: once
j_gene: TRBJ1-4
v_gene: TRBV15
len: 14

CDR3nt: TGTGCCAGCAGTGTGTCCAACAATCAGCCCCAGCATTTT
CDR3aa: CASSVSNNQPQHF
d_gene: NA
abundance: NA
j_gene: TRBJ1-5
v_gene: TRBV2
len: 13

CDR3nt: TGTGCTAGTGGTTTGGTCGGGGGGAGCTACGAGCAGTACTTC
CDR3aa: CASGLVGGSYEQYF
d_gene: TRBD2
abundance: NA
j_gene: TRBJ2-7
v_gene: TRBV12-5
len: 14

CDR3nt: TGTGCCAGCAGCCAGGGTCCGGACCAAGAGACCCAGTACTTC
CDR3aa: CASSQGPDQETQYF
d_gene: NA
abundance: NA
j_gene: TRBJ2-5
v_gene: TRBV7-3
len: 14

CDR3nt: TGCGCCAGCAGACAGGGAAGCTCTGGAAACACCATATATTTT
CDR3aa: CASRQGSSGNTIYF
d_gene: NA
abundance: NA
j_gene: TRBJ1-3
v_gene: TRBV5-1
len: 14

CDR3nt: TGTGCCAGCAGTTATAGCCCGGGACAGGGGAACTCAGCCAATCAGCCCCAGCATTTT
CDR3aa: CASSYSPGQGNSANQPQHF
d_gene: TRBD1
abundance: NA
j_gene: TRBJ1-5
v_gene: TRBV6-2/TRBV6-3
len: 19

CDR3nt: TGCGCCAGCAGCTTGGTCTTTAACACTGAAGCTTTCTTT
CDR3aa: CASSLVFNTEAFF
d_gene: NA
abundance: NA
j_gene: TRBJ1-1
v_gene: TRBV5-1
len: 13

CDR3nt: TGCGCCAGCAGCCCGGGGACTAGCGGGGCCAAAAACATTCAGTACTTC
CDR3aa: CASSPGTSGAKNIQYF
d_gene: TRBD2
abundance: NA
j_gene: TRBJ2-4
v_gene: TRBV4-3
len: 16

CDR3nt: TGTGCCAGCAGCTCGTTTCGGGGGGCAGAATCCTACAATGAGCAGTTCTTC
CDR3aa: CASSSFRGAESYNEQFF
d_gene: NA
abundance: NA
j_gene: TRBJ2-1
v_gene: TRBV5-6
len: 17

CDR3nt: TGTGCCAGCAGCCAAGGACTCGGAGGACTCTCTGGAAACACCATATATTTT
CDR3aa: CASSQGLGGLSGNTIYF
d_gene: NA
abundance: NA
j_gene: TRBJ1-3
v_gene: TRBV3-1/TRBV3-2
len: 17

CDR3nt: TGTGCCAGTAGAATTGGGGAGGCTAATGAAAAACTGTTTTTT
CDR3aa: CASRIGEANEKLFF
d_gene: NA
abundance: NA
j_gene: TRBJ1-4
v_gene: TRBV19
len: 14

CDR3nt: TGTGCCACCAGCTTGCTAGCGGGAGGGGGCTACGAGCAGTACTTC
CDR3aa: CATSLLAGGGYEQYF
d_gene: TRBD2
abundance: NA
j_gene: TRBJ2-7
v_gene: TRBV15
len: 15

CDR3nt: TGTGCCAGCAGCTACGGGACAGGGCAATACAATGAGCAGTTCTTC
CDR3aa: CASSYGTGQYNEQFF
d_gene: TRBD1
abundance: NA
j_gene: TRBJ2-1
v_gene: TRBV9
len: 15

CDR3nt: TGTGCCAGTAGTAGGGCCGCGAACACTGAAGCTTTCTTT
CDR3aa: CASSRAANTEAFF
d_gene: NA
abundance: NA
j_gene: TRBJ1-1
v_gene: TRBV19
len: 13

CDR3nt: TGTGCCAGCAGCGGGCAGGGGAATCAGCCCCAGCATTTT
CDR3aa: CASSGQGNQPQHF
d_gene: NA
abundance: NA
j_gene: TRBJ1-5
v_gene: TRBV9
len: 13

CDR3nt: TGTGCCAGCAGTGACCCCGGGACTAGCGGATACTACGAGCAGTACTTC
CDR3aa: CASSDPGTSGYYEQYF
d_gene: TRBD2
abundance: NA
j_gene: TRBJ2-7
v_gene: TRBV6-1
len: 16

CDR3nt: TGTGCCAGCAGCTTAGGGGTAGCGAGGACCCATCAAGAGACCCAGTACTTC
CDR3aa: CASSLGVARTHQETQYF
d_gene: NA
abundance: NA
j_gene: TRBJ2-5
v_gene: TRBV7-6
len: 17

CDR3nt: TGTGCCAGCAGCGACCAGACTGGCAGACAAGAGACCCAGTACTTC
CDR3aa: CASSDQTGRQETQYF
d_gene: NA
abundance: NA
j_gene: TRBJ2-5
v_gene: TRBV7-2
len: 15

CDR3nt: TGTGCCACCAGCAGGGAACTGCCGGGACAGGGCTACGAGCAGTACTTC
CDR3aa: CATSRELPGQGYEQYF
d_gene: TRBD1
abundance: NA
j_gene: TRBJ2-7
v_gene: TRBV15
len: 16

CDR3nt: TGTGCCATCAGTGAGGCTACCGCTCTCAGGGCCAACGTCCTGACTTTC
CDR3aa: CAISEATALRANVLTF
d_gene: NA
abundance: NA
j_gene: TRBJ2-6
v_gene: TRBV10-3
len: 16

CDR3nt: TGTGCCAGTAGTATAGATCAGTCTGGCACTGAAGCTTTCTTT
CDR3aa: CASSIDQSGTEAFF
d_gene: NA
abundance: NA
j_gene: TRBJ1-1
v_gene: TRBV19
len: 14

CDR3nt: TGTGCCAGCCGGACAAGCGGGCAAGAGACCCAGTACTTC
CDR3aa: CASRTSGQETQYF
d_gene: NA
abundance: NA
j_gene: TRBJ2-5
v_gene: TRBV3-1/TRBV3-2
len: 13

CDR3nt: TGTGCCAGCAGCCAAGGACTAGCGGGAGGAAATGAGCAGTTCTTC
CDR3aa: CASSQGLAGGNEQFF
d_gene: TRBD2
abundance: NA
j_gene: TRBJ2-1
v_gene: TRBV3-1/TRBV3-2
len: 15

CDR3nt: TGTGCCAGCAGTTACTGGGAGGAAGAGACCCAGTACTTC
CDR3aa: CASSYWEEETQYF
d_gene: NA
abundance: once
j_gene: TRBJ2-5
v_gene: TRBV6-5
len: 13

CDR3nt: TGCGCCAGCAGCCCGGGGGGTTTTAATCAGCCCCAGCATTTT
CDR3aa: CASSPGGFNQPQHF
d_gene: NA
abundance: NA
j_gene: TRBJ1-5
v_gene: TRBV5-1
len: 14

CDR3nt: TGTGCCAGCAGCCCAGGCATTAGCGGGGGGGCCCGTCCCTACGAGCAGTACTTC
CDR3aa: CASSPGISGGARPYEQYF
d_gene: TRBD2
abundance: NA
j_gene: TRBJ2-7
v_gene: TRBV7-2
len: 18

CDR3nt: TGTGCCAGCAGTTACTCCCAAGGGCTCGGGAACAATGAGCAGTTCTTC
CDR3aa: CASSYSQGLGNNEQFF
d_gene: NA
abundance: NA
j_gene: TRBJ2-1
v_gene: TRBV27
len: 16